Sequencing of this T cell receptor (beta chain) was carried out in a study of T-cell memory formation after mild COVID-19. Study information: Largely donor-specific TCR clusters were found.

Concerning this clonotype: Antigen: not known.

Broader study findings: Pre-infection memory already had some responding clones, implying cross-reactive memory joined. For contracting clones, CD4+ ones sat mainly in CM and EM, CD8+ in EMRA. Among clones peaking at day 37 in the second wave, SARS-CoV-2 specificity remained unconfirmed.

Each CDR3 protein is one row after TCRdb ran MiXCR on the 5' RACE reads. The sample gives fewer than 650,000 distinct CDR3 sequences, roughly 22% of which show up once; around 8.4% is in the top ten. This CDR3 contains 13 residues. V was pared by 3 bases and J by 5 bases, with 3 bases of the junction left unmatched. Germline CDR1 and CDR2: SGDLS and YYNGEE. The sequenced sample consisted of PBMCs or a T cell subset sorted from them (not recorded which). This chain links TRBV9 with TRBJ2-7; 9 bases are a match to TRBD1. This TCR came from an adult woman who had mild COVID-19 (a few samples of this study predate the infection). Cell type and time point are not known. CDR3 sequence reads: CASSADRGHEQYF. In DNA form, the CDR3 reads TGTGCCAGCAGCGCGGACAGGGGCCACGAGCAGTACTTC.